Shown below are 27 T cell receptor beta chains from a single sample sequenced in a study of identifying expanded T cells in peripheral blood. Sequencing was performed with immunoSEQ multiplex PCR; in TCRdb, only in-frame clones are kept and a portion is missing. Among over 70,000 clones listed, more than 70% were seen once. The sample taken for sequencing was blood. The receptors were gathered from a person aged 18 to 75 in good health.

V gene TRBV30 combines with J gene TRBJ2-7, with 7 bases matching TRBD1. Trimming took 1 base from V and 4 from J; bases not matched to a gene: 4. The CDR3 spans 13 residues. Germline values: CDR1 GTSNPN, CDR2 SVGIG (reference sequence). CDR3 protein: CAWSGTGVYEQYF. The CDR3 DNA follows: TGTGCCTGGAGTGGTACAGGGGTGTACGAGCAGTACTTC.

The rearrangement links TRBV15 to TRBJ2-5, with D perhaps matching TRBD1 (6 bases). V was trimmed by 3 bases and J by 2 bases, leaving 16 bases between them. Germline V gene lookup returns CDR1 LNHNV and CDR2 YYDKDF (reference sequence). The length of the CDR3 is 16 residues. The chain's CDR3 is CATSSGHRVGQETQYF. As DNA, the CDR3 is TGTGCCACCAGCAGTGGTCACAGGGTAGGGCAAGAGACCCAGTACTTC.

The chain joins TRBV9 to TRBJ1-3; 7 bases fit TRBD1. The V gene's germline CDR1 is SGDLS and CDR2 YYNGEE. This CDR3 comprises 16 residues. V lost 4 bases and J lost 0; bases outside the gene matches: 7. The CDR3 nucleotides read TGTGCCAGCAGCTCCCCTGACAGGGACTCTGGAAACACCATATATTTT. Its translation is CASSSPDRDSGNTIYF. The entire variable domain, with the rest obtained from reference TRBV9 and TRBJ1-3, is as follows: DSGVTQTPKHLITATGQRVTLRCSPRSGDLSVYWYQQSLDQGLQFLIQYYNGEERAKGNILERFSAQQFPDLHSELNLSSLELGDSALYFCASSSPDRDSGNTIYFGEGSWLTVV.

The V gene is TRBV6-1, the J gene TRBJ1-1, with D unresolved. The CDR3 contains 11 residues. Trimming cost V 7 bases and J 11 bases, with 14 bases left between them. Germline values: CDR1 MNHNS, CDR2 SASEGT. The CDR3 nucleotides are TGTGCCAGCACTTGGGGTATTGCTGCTTTCTTT. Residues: CASTWGIAAFF.

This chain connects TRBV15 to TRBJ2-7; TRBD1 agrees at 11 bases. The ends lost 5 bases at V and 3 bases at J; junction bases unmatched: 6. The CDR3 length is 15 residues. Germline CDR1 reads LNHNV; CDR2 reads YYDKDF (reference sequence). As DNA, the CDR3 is TGTGCCACCAGCTATCTGGGACAGGGGGTCTACGAGCAGTACTTC. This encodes CATSYLGQGVYEQYF.

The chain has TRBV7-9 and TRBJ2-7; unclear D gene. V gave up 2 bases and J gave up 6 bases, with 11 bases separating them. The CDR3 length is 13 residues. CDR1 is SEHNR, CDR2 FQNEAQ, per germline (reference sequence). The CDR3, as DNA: TGTGCCAGCAGCTTAACAGCTTTGGGCGAGCAGTACTTC. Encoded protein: CASSLTALGEQYF.

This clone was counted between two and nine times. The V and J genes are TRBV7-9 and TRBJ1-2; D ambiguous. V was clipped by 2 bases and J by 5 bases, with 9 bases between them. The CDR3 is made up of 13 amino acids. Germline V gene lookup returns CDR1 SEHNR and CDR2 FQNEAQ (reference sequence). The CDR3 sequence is CASSLLSRYGYTF. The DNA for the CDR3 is TGTGCCAGCAGCTTACTATCACGGTATGGCTACACCTTC.

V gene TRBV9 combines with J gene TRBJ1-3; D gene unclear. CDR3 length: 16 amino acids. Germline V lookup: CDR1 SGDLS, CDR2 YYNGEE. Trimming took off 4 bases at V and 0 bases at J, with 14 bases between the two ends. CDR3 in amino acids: CASSPSFSGSGNTIYF. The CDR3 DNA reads TGTGCCAGCAGCCCCTCGTTCTCCGGCTCTGGAAACACCATATATTTT.

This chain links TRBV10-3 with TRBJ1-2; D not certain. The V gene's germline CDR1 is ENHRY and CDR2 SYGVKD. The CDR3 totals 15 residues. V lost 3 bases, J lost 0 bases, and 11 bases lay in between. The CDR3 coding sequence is TGTGCCATCAGTGATCCTACATCGCCTAACTATGGCTACACCTTC. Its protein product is CAISDPTSPNYGYTF.

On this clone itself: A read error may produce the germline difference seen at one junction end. CDR3 sequence (DNA): TGTGCCAGCACTTTAGTAGGGGGACAGGGTAACAATGAGCAGTTCTTC. Amino acid sequence: CASTLVGGQGNNEQFF. V is TRBV28 and J is TRBJ2-1; TRBD1 matches at 9 bases. The CDR3 consists of 16 residues. CDR1 MDHEN and CDR2 SYDVKM come from the germline V gene. The complete variable domain, with remaining parts taken from reference TRBV28 and TRBJ2-1, reads DVKVTQSSRYLVKRTGEKVFLECVQDMDHENMFWYRQDPGLGLRLIYFSYDVKMKEKGDIPEGYSVSREKKERFSLILESASTNQTSMYLCASTLVGGQGNNEQFFGPGTRLTVL.

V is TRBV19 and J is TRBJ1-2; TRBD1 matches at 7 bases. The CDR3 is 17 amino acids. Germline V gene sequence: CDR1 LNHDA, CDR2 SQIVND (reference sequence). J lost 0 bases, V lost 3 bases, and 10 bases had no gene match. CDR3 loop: CASSILEGRGTNYGYTF. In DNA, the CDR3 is TGTGCCAGTAGTATCCTGGAAGGCAGGGGGACTAACTATGGCTACACCTTC.

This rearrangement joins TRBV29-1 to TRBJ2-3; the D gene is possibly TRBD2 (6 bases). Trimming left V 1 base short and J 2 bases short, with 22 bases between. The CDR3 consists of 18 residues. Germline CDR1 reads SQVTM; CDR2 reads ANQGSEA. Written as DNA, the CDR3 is TGCAGCGTTGAAGGTCTGAGGGCGGCGGGGATAAACACAGATACGCAGTATTTT. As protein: CSVEGLRAAGINTDTQYF.

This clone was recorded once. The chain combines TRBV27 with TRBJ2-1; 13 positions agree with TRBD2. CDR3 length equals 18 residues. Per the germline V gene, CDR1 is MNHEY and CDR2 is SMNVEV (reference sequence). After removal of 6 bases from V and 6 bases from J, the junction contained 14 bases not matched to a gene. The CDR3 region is CASSPTSGGPPLANEQFF. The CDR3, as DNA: TGTGCCAGCAGCCCGACTAGCGGGGGGCCCCCTCTCGCCAATGAGCAGTTCTTC.

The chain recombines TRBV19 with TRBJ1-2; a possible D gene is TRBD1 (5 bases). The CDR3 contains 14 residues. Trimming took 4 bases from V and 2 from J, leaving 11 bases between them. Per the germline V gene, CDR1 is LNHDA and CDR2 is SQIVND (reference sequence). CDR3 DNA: TGTGCCAGTAGTACCCCCCAGGGAAACTATGGCTACACCTTC. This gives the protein CASSTPQGNYGYTF.

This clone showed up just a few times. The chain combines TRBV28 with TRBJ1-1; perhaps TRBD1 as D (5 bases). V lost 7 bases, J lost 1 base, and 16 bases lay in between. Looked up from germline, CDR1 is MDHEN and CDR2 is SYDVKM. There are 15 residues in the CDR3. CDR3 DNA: TGTGCCAGCATCGGGAACCCCACAGGGAACACTGAAGCTTTCTTT. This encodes CASIGNPTGNTEAFF.

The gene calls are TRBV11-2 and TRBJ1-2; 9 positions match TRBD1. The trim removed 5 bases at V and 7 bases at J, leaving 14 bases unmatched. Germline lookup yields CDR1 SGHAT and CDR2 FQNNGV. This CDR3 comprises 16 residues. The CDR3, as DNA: TGTGCCAGCAGCCCCGCCCCTACAGGGGGCGCGGGTGGCTACACCTTC. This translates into CASSPAPTGGAGGYTF.

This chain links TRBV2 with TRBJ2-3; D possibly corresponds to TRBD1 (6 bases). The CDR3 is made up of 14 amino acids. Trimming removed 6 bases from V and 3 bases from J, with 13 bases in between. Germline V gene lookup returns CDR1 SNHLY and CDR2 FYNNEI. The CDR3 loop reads CASRIDRFTDTQYF. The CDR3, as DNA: TGTGCCAGCAGAATAGACAGGTTTACAGATACGCAGTATTTT.

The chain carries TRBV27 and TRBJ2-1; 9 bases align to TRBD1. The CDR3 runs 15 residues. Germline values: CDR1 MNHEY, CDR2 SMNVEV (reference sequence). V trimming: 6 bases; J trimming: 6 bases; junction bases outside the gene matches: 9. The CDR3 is CASRLPGQGSNEQFF. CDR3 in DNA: TGTGCCAGCAGATTACCGGGACAGGGCTCCAATGAGCAGTTCTTC.

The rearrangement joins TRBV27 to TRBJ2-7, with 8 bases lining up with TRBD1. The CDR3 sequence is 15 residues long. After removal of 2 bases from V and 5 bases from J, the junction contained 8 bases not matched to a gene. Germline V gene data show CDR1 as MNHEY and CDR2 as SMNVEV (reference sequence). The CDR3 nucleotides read TGTGCCAGCAGTTTAACAGGGGGGCGAGGGAACGAGCAGTACTTC. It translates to CASSLTGGRGNEQYF.

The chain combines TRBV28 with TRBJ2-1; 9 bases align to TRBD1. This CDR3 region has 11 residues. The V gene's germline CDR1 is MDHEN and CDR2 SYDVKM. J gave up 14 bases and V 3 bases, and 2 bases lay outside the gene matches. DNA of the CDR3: TGTGCCAGCAGTTTGACAGGGGGGGAGTTCTTC. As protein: CASSLTGGEFF.

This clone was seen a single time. The CDR3 nucleotides read TGTGCCAGCAGCTTACCTGGGGGGGGTAATGAAAAACTGTTTTTT. Encoded protein: CASSLPGGGNEKLFF. The chain has TRBV28 and TRBJ1-4, with a possible D match to TRBD1 (5 bases). Trimming shortened V by 6 bases and J by 4 bases, and 15 bases separated the two germline ends. Germline CDR1 reads MDHEN; CDR2 reads SYDVKM. The CDR3 sequence is 15 residues long.

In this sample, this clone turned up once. CDR3 loop: CAWSRPSRDYYGYTF. The CDR3 coding sequence is TGTGCCTGGAGCAGACCCTCCCGGGACTACTATGGCTACACCTTC. This rearrangement joins TRBV30 to TRBJ1-2; possibly TRBD1 for D (5 bases). Germline lookup yields CDR1 GTSNPN and CDR2 SVGIG (reference sequence). CDR3 length: 15 residues. Between the trimmed V and J ends, which lost 3 bases and 3 bases, there was a span of 17 bases.

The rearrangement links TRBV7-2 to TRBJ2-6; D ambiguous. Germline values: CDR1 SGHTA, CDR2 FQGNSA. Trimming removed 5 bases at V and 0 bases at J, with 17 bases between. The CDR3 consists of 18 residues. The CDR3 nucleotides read TGTGCCAGCAGCCCAGAGTGGGGAACAGTCTCTGGGGCCAACGTCCTGACTTTC. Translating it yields CASSPEWGTVSGANVLTF. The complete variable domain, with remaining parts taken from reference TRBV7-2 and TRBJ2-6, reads GAGVSQSPSNKVTEKGKDVELRCDPISGHTALYWYRQSLGQGLEFLIYFQGNSAPDKSGLPSDRFSAERTGGSVSTLTIQRTQQEDSAVYLCASSPEWGTVSGANVLTFGAGSRLTVL.

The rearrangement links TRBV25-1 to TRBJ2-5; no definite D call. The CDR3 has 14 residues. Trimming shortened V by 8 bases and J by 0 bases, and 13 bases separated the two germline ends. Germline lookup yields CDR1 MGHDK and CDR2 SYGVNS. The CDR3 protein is CASAQGGDQETQYF. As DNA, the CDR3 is TGTGCCAGCGCCCAAGGCGGCGACCAAGAGACCCAGTACTTC.

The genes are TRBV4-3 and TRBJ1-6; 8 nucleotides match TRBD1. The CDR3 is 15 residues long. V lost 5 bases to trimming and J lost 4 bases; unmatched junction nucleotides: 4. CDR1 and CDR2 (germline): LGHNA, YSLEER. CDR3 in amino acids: CASSTDRGYNSPLHF. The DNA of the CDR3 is TGCGCCAGCAGCACCGACAGGGGATATAATTCACCCCTCCACTTT.

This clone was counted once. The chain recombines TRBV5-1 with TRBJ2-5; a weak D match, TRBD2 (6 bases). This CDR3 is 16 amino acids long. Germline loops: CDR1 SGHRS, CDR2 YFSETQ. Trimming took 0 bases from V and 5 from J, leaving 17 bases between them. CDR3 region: CASSLGDSRPRETQYF. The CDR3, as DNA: TGCGCCAGCAGCTTGGGGGACTCACGACCCCGGGAGACCCAGTACTTC.

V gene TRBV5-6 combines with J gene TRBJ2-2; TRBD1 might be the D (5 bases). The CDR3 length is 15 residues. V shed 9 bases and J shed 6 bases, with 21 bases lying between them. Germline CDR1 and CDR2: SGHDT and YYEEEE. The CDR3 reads CATFVYGAFPGELFF. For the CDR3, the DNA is TGTGCCACCTTCGTCTATGGGGCTTTCCCCGGGGAGCTGTTTTTT.